This paragraph reports one TCR beta chain. Its specificity is unknown. This table comes from immunoSEQ multiplex PCR, and its TCRdb copy is limited to in-frame clones, with some not included. The sample contains approximately 70,000 clones, about 85% of which appear only once. From germline, CDR1 is SGHKS and CDR2 YYEKEE (reference sequence). The CDR3 extends over 16 amino acids. Losses at the gene ends were 3 bases for V and 1 base for J; bases not matched to a gene: 7. This record belongs to a study of T cell responses to AZD1222 COVID-19 vaccine. Study outcomes and limitations: Only a handful of AZD1222 recipients, about six in all, had baseline seropositivity. Spike was spanned by vaccine-associated CD4 TCRs, which were dominant at 160-218 and 743-854.

The specimen comprised peripheral blood, sampled on day 0 of AZD1222 vaccination. This TCR derives from an adult in good health. The V and J genes are TRBV5-5 and TRBJ2-1; 7 nucleotides agree with TRBD2. Here the CDR3 DNA reads TGTGCCAGCAGCTCCCACGGCGGGGGATCCTACAATGAGCAGTTCTTC. It codes for CASSSHGGGSYNEQFF. Full variable domain (outside the CDR3, taken from reference TRBV5-5 and TRBJ2-1): DAGVTQSPTHLIKTRGQQVTLRCSPISGHKSVSWYQQVLGQGPQFIFQYYEKEERGRGNFPDRFSARQFPNYSSELNVNALLLGDSALYLCASSSHGGGSYNEQFFGPGTRLTVL.